The sequence of this T cell receptor beta chain was determined in a study of post-analysis software for immune sequencing data. This clonotype was seen more than once but under ten times. Antigen unknown. Study-level points and caveats: The five TRBV segments detected at higher frequency in patients than in controls included TRBV5-6, TRBV5-1 and TRBV20-1.

The authors incorporated unique molecular identifiers into the TCR beta cDNA libraries. It was from roughly 1 to 10 million T cells that about half a million cDNA molecules came. TCRdb called the PCR reads again in MiXCR, with one record for every CDR3 protein. The table lists hundreds of thousands of distinct CDR3 sequences, 25% to 30% of them singletons. The CDR3 loop spans 13 amino acids. V lost 4 bases and J 6 bases, leaving 13 bases between the germline ends. CDR1 and CDR2 from the germline V gene are LGHNA and YSLEER. The V and J genes are TRBV4-3 and TRBJ2-7; D is possibly TRBD1 (6 bases). The source material was blood. This receptor was taken from a girl aged 10 to 17 with multiple sclerosis. The CDR3 region has the DNA TGCGCCAGCAGCCCAAGGGAAGGGGGCGAGCAGTACTTC. Encoded protein: CASSPREGGEQYF.